This TCR beta chain was obtained from a study of human T cells and chemical hapten exposure. Across the study: Diphenylcyclopropenone doses were given weekly to the scalps of patients across the roughly 23-week study. TCR yields per sample varied, mainly owing to small pooled library volume differences.

The CDR3 spans 14 residues. Germline V gene data show CDR1 as DFQATT and CDR2 as SNEGSKA (reference sequence). J gave up 7 bases and V 5 bases, and 7 bases lay outside the gene matches. This clonotype was seen ten or more times. Its antigen is unknown. Whole-study findings and limits: Those TCRs sitting above 1 in 1000 frequency stayed the same with DPC sensitization.

Each CDR3 protein is one row after TCRdb ran MiXCR on the RACE reads. The sample has some 80,000 distinct CDR3 sequences; around a tenth are singletons. As to time point: patch test 1, 2 weeks after DPC sensitization. Treatment noted: therapeutic diphenylcyclopropenone sensitization with weekly scalp DPC. The clonotype was recovered from a woman in her 50s with alopecia areata. Some clones in this sample may be carry-over from other donors' samples. Source: whole blood, taken in connection with sensitization to the hapten diphenylcyclopropenone (DPC). The genes are TRBV20-1 and TRBJ2-1; 11 bases line up with TRBD2. DNA for the CDR3: TGCAGTGCTCCCCATTCTAGCGGGAGGAATGAGCAGTTCTTC. Amino acids: CSAPHSSGRNEQFF.